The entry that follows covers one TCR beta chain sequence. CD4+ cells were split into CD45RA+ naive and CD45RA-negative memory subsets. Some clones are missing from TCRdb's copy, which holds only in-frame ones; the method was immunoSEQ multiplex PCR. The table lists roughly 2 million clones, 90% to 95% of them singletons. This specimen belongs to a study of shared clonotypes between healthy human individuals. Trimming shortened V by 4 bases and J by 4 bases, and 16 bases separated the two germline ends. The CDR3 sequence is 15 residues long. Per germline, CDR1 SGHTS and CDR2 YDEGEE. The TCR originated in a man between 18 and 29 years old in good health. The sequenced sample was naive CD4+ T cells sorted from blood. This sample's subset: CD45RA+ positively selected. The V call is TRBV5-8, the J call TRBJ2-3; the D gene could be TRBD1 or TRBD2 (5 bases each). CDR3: CASSRDPAAADTQYF. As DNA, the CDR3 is TGTGCCAGCAGCCGGGACCCAGCAGCCGCAGATACGCAGTATTTT.